The sequence of this T cell receptor (beta chain) was determined in a study of blood T cell repertoires in COVID-19. Germline trimming cut 6 bases from V and 3 bases from J; bases unmatched to any gene: 10. The germline gives CDR1 KGHSH, CDR2 LQKENI. The CDR3 covers 15 residues. This table comes from immunoSEQ multiplex PCR, and its TCRdb copy is limited to in-frame clones, with some not included. This table holds about 250,000 clones, roughly 88% found once. The sample comprised peripheral blood. This clonotype was obtained from a woman between 25 and 40 years old with acute or convalescent COVID-19. This chain uses TRBV18 with TRBJ2-7, with 8 bases identical to TRBD1. The CDR3 sequence is CASSKRTGILYEQYF. CDR3 coding DNA: TGTGCCAGCTCGAAACGGACAGGGATACTCTACGAGCAGTACTTC.